This passage covers 31 T cell receptor beta chains from one sample sequenced in a study of low-dose radiotherapy and immunotherapy resistance in tumors. Time point: after trial treatment. Treatment in this sample: LDRT plus nivolumab, ipilimumab, low-dose cyclophosphamide and aspirin (RACIN trial). Priming of first-strand cDNA relied on TRAV- and TRBV-specific primers (covering alpha and beta chains). TCRs were put through approximately 20 PCR cycles of amplification with Phusion. A constant-region primer and the V-primer adapter served as the primer pair. TCRdb called the reads again in MiXCR, with one record for every CDR3 protein. This sample yields 60,000 or so distinct CDR3 sequences, of which around a quarter are seen a single time; 6.5% to 8% belongs to the top ten. The sample here was PBMCs, taken after low-dose radiotherapy plus immunotherapy. These receptors all stem from a male donor with prostate cancer.

This clonotype was recorded at least ten times. The gene calls are TRBV5-1 and TRBJ2-2; maybe TRBD2 (5 bases). Per germline, CDR1 SGHRS and CDR2 YFSETQ. V was trimmed by 4 bases and J by 4 bases, leaving 11 bases between them. CDR3 length: 14 amino acids. The CDR3 sequence is CASSGKAATGELFF. Written as DNA, the CDR3 is TGCGCCAGCAGCGGAAAAGCGGCCACCGGGGAGCTGTTTTTT. Supplemented by reference TRBV5-1 and TRBJ2-2, the full variable domain reads KAGVTQTPRYLIKTRGQQVTLSCSPISGHRSVSWYQQTPGQGLQFLFEYFSETQRNKGNFPGRFSGRQFSNSRSEMNVSTLELGDSALYLCASSGKAATGELFFGEGSRLTVL.

This clonotype was seen repeatedly, ten times or more. The rearrangement joins TRBV4-2 to TRBJ2-3, with TRBD2 matching over 10 bases. The germline gives CDR1 LGHNA, CDR2 YNFKEQ. The CDR3 is 18 residues long. V was clipped by 1 base and J by 5 bases; unmatched bases: 12. The CDR3 region is CASSQAPPSGGALDTQYF. DNA of the CDR3: TGTGCCAGCAGCCAAGCCCCCCCCAGCGGGGGGGCCTTAGATACGCAGTATTTT.

This clonotype came up many times. CDR3 residues: CSAGGLAGNIQYF. DNA of the CDR3: TGCAGTGCGGGGGGGTTAGCGGGAAACATTCAGTACTTC. This chain uses TRBV20-1 with TRBJ2-4; 7 bases agree with TRBD2. This CDR3 is 13 amino acids long. V lost 6 bases, J lost 6 bases, and 8 bases stayed unmatched. The V gene's germline CDR1 is DFQATT and CDR2 SNEGSKA (reference sequence).

This clonotype was seen only a few times. The rearrangement joins TRBV3-1 to TRBJ1-2; maybe TRBD1 (6 bases). V lost 1 base, J lost 1 base, and 19 bases lay in between. This CDR3 has 18 amino acids. From germline, CDR1 is LGHDT and CDR2 YNNKEL (reference sequence). CDR3 DNA sequence: TGTGCCAGCAGCCAAGTTCTACCCCAGGGGACCATTAACTATGGCTACACCTTC. It is translated as CASSQVLPQGTINYGYTF.

As to this clonotype: It is likely a read error: a sequence one base away is far more abundant. The chain recombines TRBV7-8 with TRBJ2-5; TRBD2 matches 8 bases. The CDR3 extends over 14 amino acids. Germline CDR1 is SGHVS and CDR2 is FQNEAQ. The V segment lost 3 bases and the J segment 11 bases; nucleotides outside the gene matches: 11. For the CDR3, the DNA is TGTGCCAGCAGCTTTCGCGGGGGGAGTGGAGTGCAGTACTTC. Its protein is CASSFRGGSGVQYF.

This chain uses TRBV21-1 with TRBJ2-1; the table names TRBD1, a call not compared with the DNA. TRBV21-1 is deemed a pseudogene. CDR3 length: 13 residues. In DNA form, the CDR3 reads TGTGCCTTAAGGGGGGGGTGTTACAATGAGCAGTTCTTC. It yields the protein CALRGGCYNEQFF.

A note on this clonotype: A far larger clone is one base from this, pointing to a likely read error. The gene calls are TRBV4-2 and TRBJ2-1; D not certain. Germline lookup yields CDR1 LGHNA and CDR2 YNFKEQ. V was shortened by 5 bases and J by 10 bases, with 21 bases between the two germline ends. This CDR3 has 15 amino acids. The CDR3 bases are TGTGCCAGCAGCTTGGGCGTTGGGAAGGCCGGGGAGCAGTTCTTC. Translation: CASSLGVGKAGEQFF.

This clonotype was seen repeatedly, ten times or more. The V gene is TRBV5-1, the J gene TRBJ2-1; TRBD1 might be the D (6 bases). The CDR3 runs 15 residues. Germline V gives CDR1 SGHRS, CDR2 YFSETQ. V was cut by 4 bases and J by 4 bases, with 15 bases left in between. The CDR3 DNA is TGCGCCAGCAGCGAGAGGACAGCCTCTTACAATGAGCAGTTCTTC. Translated, it gives CASSERTASYNEQFF.

Of note for this clonotype: A read error is likely here: a far larger clone is one base away. The chain links TRBV20-1 to TRBJ2-7; 8 bases agree with TRBD2. The CDR3 consists of 15 residues. Germline V gene data show CDR1 as DFQATT and CDR2 as SNEGSKA (reference sequence). Losses at the gene ends were 3 bases for V and 7 bases for J; bases not matched to a gene: 14. The CDR3 DNA follows: TGCAGTGCTAGGCGTGCGGGGGGCCATAACAATGAGCAGTACTTC. It specifies CSARRAGGHNNEQYF.

CDR3 nucleotides: TGCGCCAGCAGCCAAGATGGAACAGGGGACTATGGCTACACCTTC. Its protein is CASSQDGTGDYGYTF. This chain connects TRBV4-1 to TRBJ1-2, with 7 nucleotides matching TRBD1. CDR3 length: 15 amino acids. Trimming cost V 0 bases and J 3 bases; bases outside gene matches: 4. CDR1 MGHRA and CDR2 YSYEKL come from the germline V gene.

This chain uses TRBV15 with TRBJ1-1; possible D gene TRBD1, 5 bases. The CDR3 runs 15 residues. V was clipped by 1 base and J by 0 bases, with 9 bases between them. Germline CDR1 reads LNHNV; CDR2 reads YYDKDF (reference sequence). The CDR3 loop reads CATSRVLGVNTEAFF. The CDR3 nucleotides are TGTGCCACCAGCAGAGTGTTGGGGGTGAACACTGAAGCTTTCTTT.

This chain connects TRBV4-1 to TRBJ2-7; D might be TRBD1 (6 bases). The V and J ends lost 0 bases and 7 bases respectively, with 16 bases between them. Looked up from germline, CDR1 is MGHRA and CDR2 is YSYEKL. The CDR3 spans 15 residues. CDR3 amino acids: CASSQEGTKGGEQYF. CDR3 DNA: TGCGCCAGCAGCCAAGAAGGGACAAAGGGCGGGGAGCAGTACTTC.

About this clonotype itself: It differs at one base from a far larger clone, so likely a read error. This rearrangement joins TRBV29-1 to TRBJ2-7, with TRBD2 matching over 9 bases. V was clipped by 7 bases and J by 7 bases; unmatched bases: 17. CDR1 is SQVTM, CDR2 ANQGSEA, per germline. The CDR3 sequence is 15 residues long. The CDR3 loop reads CSAPRAGGPYNEQYF. The CDR3 DNA reads TGCAGCGCACCAAGGGCGGGAGGGCCTTACAATGAGCAGTACTTC.

This clonotype came up many times. The chain carries TRBV5-1 and TRBJ1-1, with 7 bases that match TRBD1. V lost 3 bases to trimming and J lost 3 bases; unmatched junction nucleotides: 2. The CDR3 has 13 amino acids. Germline values: CDR1 SGHRS, CDR2 YFSETQ. CDR3 in amino acids: CASSWTGDTEAFF. In nucleotides, the CDR3 is TGCGCCAGCAGCTGGACAGGTGACACTGAAGCTTTCTTT.

This clonotype was counted many times. The chain is built from TRBV6-1 and TRBJ2-7; D is possibly TRBD1 or TRBD2 (6 bases each). Germline CDR1 is MNHNS and CDR2 is SASEGT. Trimming cost V 6 bases and J 2 bases, with 14 bases left between them. The CDR3 is made up of 14 amino acids. The CDR3 bases are TGTGCCAGCAGGGGGGCCGGGGGAGCCTACGAGCAGTACTTC. Protein sequence: CASRGAGGAYEQYF.

This clonotype was observed at least ten times. The chain combines TRBV7-9 with TRBJ1-2; TRBD1 agrees at 9 bases. The V and J ends lost 7 bases and 4 bases, in that order; junction bases with no gene match: 13. The CDR3 sequence is 16 residues long. CDR1 and CDR2 (germline): SEHNR, FQNEAQ (reference sequence). The CDR3 DNA reads as TGTGCCAGCACCGGCACAGGGGGCGCAGACCCCTATGGCTACACCTTC. This codes for CASTGTGGADPYGYTF.

This clonotype was recorded at least ten times. The CDR3 loop reads CASSAASGGAVGELFF. The CDR3 nucleotides read TGTGCCAGCAGCGCCGCTAGCGGGGGGGCGGTCGGGGAGCTGTTTTTT. The chain joins TRBV7-2 to TRBJ2-2, with 12 bases that match TRBD2. The CDR3 is 16 amino acids. Germline V gene sequence: CDR1 SGHTA, CDR2 FQGNSA. J gave up 7 bases and V 5 bases, and 8 bases lay outside the gene matches.

This clonotype was observed at least ten times. This chain connects TRBV9 to TRBJ1-4, with 8 bases identical to TRBD1. V was clipped by 0 bases and J by 7 bases; unmatched bases: 5. The CDR3 is 15 amino acids. CDR1 is SGDLS and CDR2 is YYNGEE in the germline V gene. The CDR3 loop reads CASSVADRGLEKLFF. The CDR3, as DNA: TGTGCCAGCAGCGTAGCCGACAGGGGACTTGAAAAACTGTTTTTT.

Concerning this clonotype itself: This likely came from a read error, as a far larger clone is one base away. This chain links TRBV20-1 with TRBJ2-7, with a possible D match to TRBD1 (5 bases). Germline assignment: CDR1 DFQATT and CDR2 SNEGSKA (reference sequence). The V end was cut by 2 bases, the J end by 7 bases, with 9 bases between. CDR3 length: 11 residues. CDR3 nucleotide sequence: TGCAGTGCTAGAACGGACAATGAGCAGTACTTC. Amino acid sequence: CSARTDNEQYF.

The chain joins TRBV6-2 or TRBV6-3 to TRBJ1-1; D is uncertain. The CDR3 is 17 amino acids. Germline V gene data show CDR1 as MNHEY and CDR2 as SVGEGT. The V end lost 5 bases, the J end lost 3 bases, and 22 bases lay between the germline ends. CDR3 region: CASSEVFFIRVYTEAFF. CDR3 DNA: TGTGCCAGCAGTGAAGTTTTTTTTATCCGGGTGTACACTGAAGCTTTCTTT.

This clonotype has at least ten counts. This sequence joins TRBV28 and TRBJ2-1, with D perhaps assigned TRBD1 or TRBD2 (5 bases each). Per the germline V gene, CDR1 is MDHEN and CDR2 is SYDVKM. Trimming removed 8 bases at V and 4 bases at J, with 24 bases between. The CDR3 spans 17 residues. The CDR3 bases are TGTGCCAGCGACGTAACACGGGGCTTCGAAAAATACAATGAGCAGTTCTTC. This sequence encodes CASDVTRGFEKYNEQFF.

At least ten counts were recorded for this clonotype. The rearrangement joins TRBV5-4 to TRBJ1-2; TRBD1 matches at 9 bases. V was clipped by 4 bases and J by 7 bases; unmatched bases: 5. This CDR3 is 13 amino acids long. Germline CDR1 SGHNT, CDR2 YYREEE (reference sequence). CDR3 nucleotides: TGTGCCAGCAGCGCCGGGACAGGGATTGGCTACACCTTC. This encodes CASSAGTGIGYTF.

This clonotype has a count of ten or more. The gene calls are TRBV4-2 and TRBJ1-2; D might be TRBD1 (6 bases). The CDR3 has 16 residues. Trimming stripped 0 bases from V and 4 bases from J, with 15 bases between. CDR1 is LGHNA and CDR2 is YNFKEQ in the germline V gene. The CDR3 DNA reads as TGTGCCAGCAGCCAAGAGGCAACCGGGACAACCTATGGCTACACCTTC. This translates into CASSQEATGTTYGYTF.

Regarding this clonotype: Since a far larger clone is one base different, this is likely a read error. This chain uses TRBV6-7 with TRBJ1-5; D unresolved. TRBV6-7 is annotated as an ORF whose role is uncertain. The CDR3 loop spans 13 amino acids. CDR3: CASSDAENQSQHF. Written as DNA, the CDR3 is TGTGCCAGCAGTGATGCGGAAAATCAGTCCCAGCATTTT.

The chain uses TRBV5-4 and TRBJ1-3; D remains unclear. The germline V gene encodes CDR1 SGHNT and CDR2 YYREEE (reference sequence). There are 15 residues in the CDR3. V was shortened by 0 bases and J by 0 bases, with 7 bases between the two germline ends. This chain's CDR3 is CASSLGDFSGNTIYF. The DNA for the CDR3 is TGTGCCAGCAGCTTGGGTGACTTCTCTGGAAACACCATATATTTT.

This clonotype was seen repeatedly, ten times or more. The CDR3 bases are TGTGCCAGCAGTTTGAGACAAGACTATGGCTACACCTTC. It encodes CASSLRQDYGYTF. V gene TRBV12-3 or TRBV12-4 combines with J gene TRBJ1-2, with no clear D. CDR3 length: 13 amino acids. V was clipped by 3 bases and J by 3 bases, with 8 bases between them.

The table lists this clonotype with a few counts. This chain uses TRBV11-2 with TRBJ2-1, with D perhaps TRBD1 (5 bases). The ends were cut back, 5 bases at V and 8 bases at J, with 19 bases in the middle. The CDR3 is 15 amino acids. Germline-derived CDR1 and CDR2 are SGHAT and FQNNGV. CDR3 bases: TGTGCCAGCAGCCCTACCCCAGGGATAACGGATGAGCAGTTCTTC. This sequence encodes CASSPTPGITDEQFF.

This clonotype was detected ten times or more. The chain carries TRBV6-2 or TRBV6-3 and TRBJ2-5; the match to TRBD2 covers 13 bases. Germline V gene data show CDR1 as MNHEY and CDR2 as SVGEGT. Trimming removed 6 bases from V and 7 bases from J; junction bases left unmatched: 8. The CDR3 runs 15 residues. Here the CDR3 DNA reads TGTGCCAGCAGCGAAACTAGCGGGGGGGCCGCGACCCAGTACTTC. This encodes CASSETSGGAATQYF.

The sample holds many counts of this clonotype. This chain links TRBV6-2 or TRBV6-3 with TRBJ2-3, with TRBD2 matching over 9 bases. J was trimmed by 2 bases and V by 10 bases; bases with no gene match: 7. Looked up from germline, CDR1 is MNHEY and CDR2 is SVGEGT. The CDR3 covers 14 residues. CDR3: CATSTSGNTDTQYF. Written as DNA, the CDR3 is TGTGCCACCTCGACTAGCGGAAACACAGATACGCAGTATTTT.

To note about this clonotype: A far larger clone lies a single base away; this is likely a read error. The chain couples TRBV5-4 to TRBJ2-5; the D gene is possibly TRBD2 (6 bases). Germline assignment: CDR1 SGHNT and CDR2 YYREEE (reference sequence). V dropped 0 bases and J dropped 12 bases, with 12 bases sitting between them. CDR3 length equals 12 residues. CDR3 coding DNA: TGTGCCAGCAGCTTGGCCGAGGAGCGGGAGTACTTC. As protein: CASSLAEEREYF.

The J gene is TRBJ1-5, the V gene TRBV12-3 or TRBV12-4, with TRBD1 matching over 7 bases. This CDR3 comprises 14 residues. Trimming took 5 bases from V and 3 from J; bases not matched to a gene: 4. The CDR3 DNA is TGTGCCAGCAGTCCGACAGGGCCCAATCAGCCCCAGCATTTT. This encodes CASSPTGPNQPQHF.